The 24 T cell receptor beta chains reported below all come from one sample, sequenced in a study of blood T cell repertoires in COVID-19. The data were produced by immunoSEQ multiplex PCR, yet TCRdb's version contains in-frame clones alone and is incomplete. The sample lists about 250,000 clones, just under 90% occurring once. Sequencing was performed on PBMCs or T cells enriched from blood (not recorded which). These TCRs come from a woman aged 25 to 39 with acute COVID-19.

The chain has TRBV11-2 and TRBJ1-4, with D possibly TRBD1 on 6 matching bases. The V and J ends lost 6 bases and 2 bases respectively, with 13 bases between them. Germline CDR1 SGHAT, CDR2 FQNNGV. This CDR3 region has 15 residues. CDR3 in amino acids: CASSSLGATNEKLFF. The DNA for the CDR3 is TGTGCCAGCAGTTCGTTGGGGGCGACTAATGAAAAACTGTTTTTT.

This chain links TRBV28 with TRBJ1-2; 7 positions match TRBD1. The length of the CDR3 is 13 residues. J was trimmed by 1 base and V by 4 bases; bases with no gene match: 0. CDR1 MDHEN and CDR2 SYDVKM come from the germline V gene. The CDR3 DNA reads TGTGCCAGCAGTTCAGGGGGTAACTATGGCTACACCTTC. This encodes CASSSGGNYGYTF.

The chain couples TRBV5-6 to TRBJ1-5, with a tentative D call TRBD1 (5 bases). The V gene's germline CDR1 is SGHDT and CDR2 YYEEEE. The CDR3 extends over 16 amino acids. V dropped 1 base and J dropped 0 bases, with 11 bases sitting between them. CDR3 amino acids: CASSLQGLYSNQPQHF. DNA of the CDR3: TGTGCCAGCAGCTTGCAGGGATTATATAGCAATCAGCCCCAGCATTTT.

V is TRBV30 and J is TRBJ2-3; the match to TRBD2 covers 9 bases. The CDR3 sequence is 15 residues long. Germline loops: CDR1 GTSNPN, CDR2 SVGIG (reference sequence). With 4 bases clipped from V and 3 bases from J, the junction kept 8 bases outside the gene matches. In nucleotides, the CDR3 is TGTGCCTGGACCGGCGGGGGGGGCCGTACAGATACGCAGTATTTT. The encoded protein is CAWTGGGGRTDTQYF.

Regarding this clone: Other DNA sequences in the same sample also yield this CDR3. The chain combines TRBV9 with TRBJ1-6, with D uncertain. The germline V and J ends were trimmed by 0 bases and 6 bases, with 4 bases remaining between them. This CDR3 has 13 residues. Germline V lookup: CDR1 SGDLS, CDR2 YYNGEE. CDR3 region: CASSVDSNSPLHF. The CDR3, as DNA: TGTGCCAGCAGCGTAGATAGTAATTCACCCCTCCACTTT.

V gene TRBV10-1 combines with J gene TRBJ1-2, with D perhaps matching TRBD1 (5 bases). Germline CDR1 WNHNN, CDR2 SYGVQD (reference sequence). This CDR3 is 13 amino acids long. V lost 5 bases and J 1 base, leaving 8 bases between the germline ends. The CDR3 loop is CASSSGHNYGYTF. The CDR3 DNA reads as TGCGCCAGCAGTTCCGGACATAACTATGGCTACACCTTC.

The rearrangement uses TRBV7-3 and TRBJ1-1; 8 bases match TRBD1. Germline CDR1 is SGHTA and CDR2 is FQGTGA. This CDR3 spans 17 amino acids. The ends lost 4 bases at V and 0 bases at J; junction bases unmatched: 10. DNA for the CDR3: TGTGCCAGCAGCTCCCCGCCAGGGGGCGGAATGAACACTGAAGCTTTCTTT. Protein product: CASSSPPGGGMNTEAFF. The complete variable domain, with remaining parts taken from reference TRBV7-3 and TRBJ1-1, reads GAGVSQTPSNKVTEKGKYVELRCDPISGHTALYWYRQSLGQGPEFLIYFQGTGAADDSGLPNDRFFAVRPEGSVSTLKIQRTERGDSAVYLCASSSPPGGGMNTEAFFGQGTRLTVV.

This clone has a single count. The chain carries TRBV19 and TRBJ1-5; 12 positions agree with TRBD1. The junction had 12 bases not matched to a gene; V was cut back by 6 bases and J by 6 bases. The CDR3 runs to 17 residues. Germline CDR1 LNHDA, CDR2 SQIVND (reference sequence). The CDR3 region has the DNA TGTGCCAGTAGCGGGACAGGGGGCCCCAGGTCTGGTCAGCCCCAGCATTTT. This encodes CASSGTGGPRSGQPQHF.

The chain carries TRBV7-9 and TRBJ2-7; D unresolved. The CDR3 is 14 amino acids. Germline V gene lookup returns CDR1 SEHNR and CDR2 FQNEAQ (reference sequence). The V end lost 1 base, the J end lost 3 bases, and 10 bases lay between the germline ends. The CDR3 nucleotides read TGTGCCAGCAGCTTAGACTCTGCCCTCTACGAGCAGTACTTC. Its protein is CASSLDSALYEQYF. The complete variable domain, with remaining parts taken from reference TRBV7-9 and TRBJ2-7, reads DTGVSQNPRHKITKRGQNVTFRCDPISEHNRLYWYRQTLGQGPEFLTYFQNEAQLEKSRLLSDRFSAERPKGSFSTLEIQRTEQGDSAMYLCASSLDSALYEQYFGPGTRLTVT.

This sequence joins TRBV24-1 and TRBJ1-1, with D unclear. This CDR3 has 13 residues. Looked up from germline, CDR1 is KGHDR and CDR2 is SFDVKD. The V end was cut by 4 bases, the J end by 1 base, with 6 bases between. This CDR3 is CATSENTNTEAFF. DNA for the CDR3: TGTGCCACCAGTGAGAACACGAACACTGAAGCTTTCTTT.

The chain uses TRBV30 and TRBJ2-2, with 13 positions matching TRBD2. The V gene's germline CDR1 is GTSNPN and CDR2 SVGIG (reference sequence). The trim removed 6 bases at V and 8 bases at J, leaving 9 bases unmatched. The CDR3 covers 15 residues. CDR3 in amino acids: CACPGLAGPPGELFF. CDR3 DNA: TGTGCCTGCCCGGGACTAGCGGGACCCCCTGGGGAGCTGTTTTTT.

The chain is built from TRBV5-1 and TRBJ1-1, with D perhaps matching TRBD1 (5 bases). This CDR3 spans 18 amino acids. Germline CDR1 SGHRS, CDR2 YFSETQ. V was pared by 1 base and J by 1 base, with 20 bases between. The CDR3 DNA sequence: TGCGCCAGCAGCTTGCTCATTTATTCGGGGGGGAGGAACACTGAAGCTTTCTTT. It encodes CASSLLIYSGGRNTEAFF. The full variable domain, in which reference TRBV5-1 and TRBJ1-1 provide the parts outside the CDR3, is KAGVTQTPRYLIKTRGQQVTLSCSPISGHRSVSWYQQTPGQGLQFLFEYFSETQRNKGNFPGRFSGRQFSNSRSEMNVSTLELGDSALYLCASSLLIYSGGRNTEAFFGQGTRLTVV.

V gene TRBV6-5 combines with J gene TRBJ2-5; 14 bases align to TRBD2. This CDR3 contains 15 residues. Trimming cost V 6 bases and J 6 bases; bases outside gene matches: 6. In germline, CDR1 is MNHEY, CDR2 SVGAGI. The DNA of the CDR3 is TGTGCCAGCAGGCAGGGACTAGCGGGGGCGAAGACCCAGTACTTC. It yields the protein CASRQGLAGAKTQYF.

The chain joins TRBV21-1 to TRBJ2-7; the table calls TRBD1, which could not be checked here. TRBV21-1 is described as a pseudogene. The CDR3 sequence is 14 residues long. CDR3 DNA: TGTGCCAGCAGCAACACGACAGGGACCTACGAGCAGTACTTC. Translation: CASSNTTGTYEQYF.

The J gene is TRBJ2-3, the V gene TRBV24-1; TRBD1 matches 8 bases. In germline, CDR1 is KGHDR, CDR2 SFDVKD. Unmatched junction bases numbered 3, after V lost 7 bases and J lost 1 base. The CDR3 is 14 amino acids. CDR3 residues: CATSDRGGTDTQYF. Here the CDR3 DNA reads TGTGCCACCAGCGACAGGGGCGGCACAGATACGCAGTATTTT.

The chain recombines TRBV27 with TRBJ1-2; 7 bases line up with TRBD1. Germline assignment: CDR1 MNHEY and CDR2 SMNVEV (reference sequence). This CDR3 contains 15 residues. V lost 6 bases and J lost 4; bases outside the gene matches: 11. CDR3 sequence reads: CASSRTTGPIYGYTF. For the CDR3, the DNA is TGTGCCAGCAGCCGGACGACAGGGCCGATCTATGGCTACACCTTC.

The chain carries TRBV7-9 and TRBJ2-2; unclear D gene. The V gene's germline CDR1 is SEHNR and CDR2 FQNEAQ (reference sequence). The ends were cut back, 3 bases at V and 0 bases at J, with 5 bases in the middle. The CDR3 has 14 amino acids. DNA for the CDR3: TGTGCCAGCAGCTTCCTAGCGAACACCGGGGAGCTGTTTTTT. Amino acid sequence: CASSFLANTGELFF.

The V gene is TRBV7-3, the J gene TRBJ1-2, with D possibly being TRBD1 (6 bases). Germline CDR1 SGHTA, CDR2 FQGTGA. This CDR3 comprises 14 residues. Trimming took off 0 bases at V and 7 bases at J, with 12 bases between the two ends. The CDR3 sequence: CASSLTAQGFGYTF. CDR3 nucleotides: TGTGCCAGCAGCTTAACTGCACAGGGATTTGGCTACACCTTC.

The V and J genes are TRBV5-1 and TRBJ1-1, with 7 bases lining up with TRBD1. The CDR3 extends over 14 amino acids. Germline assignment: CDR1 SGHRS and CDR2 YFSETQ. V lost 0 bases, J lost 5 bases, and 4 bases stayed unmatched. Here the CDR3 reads CASSLARGVTEAFF. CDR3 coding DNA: TGCGCCAGCAGCTTGGCCAGGGGGGTAACTGAAGCTTTCTTT. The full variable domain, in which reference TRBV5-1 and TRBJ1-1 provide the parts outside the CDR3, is KAGVTQTPRYLIKTRGQQVTLSCSPISGHRSVSWYQQTPGQGLQFLFEYFSETQRNKGNFPGRFSGRQFSNSRSEMNVSTLELGDSALYLCASSLARGVTEAFFGQGTRLTVV.

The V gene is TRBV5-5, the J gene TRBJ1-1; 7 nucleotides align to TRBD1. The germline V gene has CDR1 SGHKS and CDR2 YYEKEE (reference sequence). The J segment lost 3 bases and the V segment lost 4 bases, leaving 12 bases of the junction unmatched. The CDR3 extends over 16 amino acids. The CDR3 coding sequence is TGTGCCAGCAGCCTCCGGGCGACAGGGACGGACACTGAAGCTTTCTTT. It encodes CASSLRATGTDTEAFF.

This CDR3 reads CSVAGWGPKDTQYF. The DNA of the CDR3 is TGCAGCGTTGCGGGCTGGGGGCCTAAAGATACGCAGTATTTT. The chain couples TRBV29-1 to TRBJ2-3; D possibly corresponds to TRBD1 (6 bases). Germline V gene lookup returns CDR1 SQVTM and CDR2 ANQGSEA. This CDR3 has 14 residues. V was pared by 4 bases and J by 5 bases, with 16 bases between.

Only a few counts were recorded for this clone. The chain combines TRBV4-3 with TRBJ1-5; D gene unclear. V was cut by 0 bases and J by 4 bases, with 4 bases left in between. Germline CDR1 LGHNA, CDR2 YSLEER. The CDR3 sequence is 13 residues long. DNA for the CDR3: TGCGCCAGCAGCCAAGATATAAATCAGCCCCAGCATTTT. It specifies CASSQDINQPQHF.

In DNA form, the CDR3 reads TGTGCCAGCTCACCCTCCGGGGGGATGGGTGAAAAACTGTTTTTT. Protein: CASSPSGGMGEKLFF. The J gene is TRBJ1-4, the V gene TRBV18; tentative D call: TRBD1 (5 bases). The CDR3 covers 15 residues. The V end lost 3 bases, the J end lost 7 bases, and 15 bases lay between the germline ends. Germline assignment: CDR1 KGHSH and CDR2 LQKENI.

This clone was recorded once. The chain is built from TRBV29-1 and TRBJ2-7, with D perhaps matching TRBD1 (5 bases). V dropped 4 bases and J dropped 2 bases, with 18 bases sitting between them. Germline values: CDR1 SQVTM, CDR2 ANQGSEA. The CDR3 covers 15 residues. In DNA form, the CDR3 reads TGCAGCGTTGTAGGGGCTCGCACGGATGCCTACGAGCAGTACTTC. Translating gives CSVVGARTDAYEQYF.